The clone carrying this T cell receptor beta chain occurred once. Its antigen is unknown. This CDR3 is 18 amino acids long. Germline V gives CDR1 SGHAT, CDR2 FQNNGV. Trimming cost V 5 bases and J 6 bases; bases outside gene matches: 15. Primers for the PCR totalled 60 Vbeta and 13 Jbeta. Profiled with immunoSEQ multiplex PCR; TCRdb holds only in-frame clones, not every one. The sample records some 150,000 clones, 65% to 85% being singletons. This entry belongs to a study of cytomegalovirus exposure and HLA in healthy donors. Study-level points and caveats: Most TCR sequences were uncommon, yet certain public TCRs appeared in many donors.

Sequenced: PBMCs. The TCR originated in a woman between 50 and 59 years old in good health and CMV-seropositive. The chain links TRBV11-2 to TRBJ2-1, with 11 positions matching TRBD2. CDR3 nucleotide sequence: TGTGCCAGCAGCCTCTTTGATCAACTACTAGCGGGAGCCAATGAGCAGTTCTTC. Residues: CASSLFDQLLAGANEQFF.